Listed below are T cell receptor beta chains from one sample, sequenced in a study of blood T cell repertoires in COVID-19. Some clones are missing from TCRdb's copy, which holds only in-frame ones; the method was immunoSEQ multiplex PCR. The table has roughly 130,000 clones, around four fifths seen once. Material for sequencing was PBMCs or T cells enriched from blood (not recorded which). These receptors all come from a woman between 45 and 65 years old with acute COVID-19. The CDR3 runs from the conserved cysteine through the conserved F or W. A D gene is named only where the DNA matches it firmly. For some rows the clone size is stated as once, few or many, or as a class when expanded; others skip it.

j_call,d_call,v_call,clone_size,cdr3_aa,cdr3_nt
TRBJ2-5,TRBD1,TRBV19,.,CASSQDRGYQETQYF,TGTGCCAGTAGCCAGGACAGGGGGTACCAAGAGACCCAGTACTTC
TRBJ2-5,.,TRBV21-1,.,CANLPFREGLETQYF,TGTGCCAACCTACCCTTTAGGGAGGGCTTGGAGACCCAGTACTTC
TRBJ2-3,TRBD2,TRBV19,.,CASSGYPGLAGMTSTDTQYF,TGTGCCAGTAGCGGTTACCCGGGACTAGCGGGGATGACTAGCACAGATACGCAGTATTTT
TRBJ1-2,.,TRBV5-6,.,CASEREFYGYTF,TGTGCCAGCGAGAGAGAGTTCTATGGCTACACCTTC
TRBJ2-2,.,TRBV28,.,CASSATAARLTGELFF,TGTGCCAGCAGTGCGACAGCAGCCCGCTTGACCGGGGAGCTGTTTTTT
TRBJ2-7,TRBD1,TRBV6-5,once,CASSYGGQGIYEQYF,TGTGCCAGCAGTTACGGGGGACAGGGGATCTACGAGCAGTACTTC
TRBJ2-1,TRBD2,TRBV5-1,.,CASSARLAQRGEQFF,TGCGCCAGCAGCGCACGACTAGCCCAACGGGGTGAGCAGTTCTTC
TRBJ1-2,TRBD1,TRBV18,.,CASSPTYIQTGGSFGYTF,TGTGCCAGCTCACCAACTTACATCCAAACAGGGGGATCGTTTGGCTACACCTTC
TRBJ2-1,.,TRBV12-3/TRBV12-4,.,CASSKNNNEQFF,TGTGCCAGCAGTAAAAACAACAATGAGCAGTTCTTC
TRBJ1-2,.,TRBV5-1,.,CASSNEGGLGYGYTF,TGCGCCAGCAGCAATGAGGGAGGGTTGGGCTATGGCTACACCTTC
TRBJ2-5,.,TRBV19,once,CASKSNPTEYQETQYF,TGTGCCAGTAAATCCAACCCGACAGAGTACCAAGAGACCCAGTACTTC
TRBJ2-2,.,TRBV6-4,.,CASSDPDAQRQPANTGELFF,TGTGCCAGCAGTGACCCCGACGCCCAACGACAACCCGCGAACACCGGGGAGCTGTTTTTT
TRBJ2-3,TRBD2,TRBV7-9,.,CASSSGEWERERVDTQYF,TGTGCCAGCAGCTCGGGGGAGTGGGAGCGGGAGAGAGTAGATACGCAGTATTTT
TRBJ2-3,.,TRBV5-1,.,CASRGGTSADTQYF,TGCGCCAGCAGAGGGGGAACTAGCGCAGATACGCAGTATTTT
TRBJ2-1,TRBD2,TRBV27,.,CASSPPSGRPYNEQFF,TGTGCCAGCAGCCCCCCTAGCGGGAGACCTTACAATGAGCAGTTCTTC
TRBJ2-5,.,TRBV11-3,once,CASSREVTQYF,TGTGCCAGCAGCCGCGAGGTGACCCAGTACTTC
TRBJ1-1,.,TRBV11-2,.,CASSFSLSEAFF,TGTGCCAGCAGCTTTTCCCTCTCTGAAGCTTTCTTT
TRBJ2-2,TRBD1,TRBV27,.,CASSWTGGRELFF,TGTGCCAGCAGTTGGACAGGGGGCCGGGAGCTGTTTTTT
TRBJ1-1,.,TRBV11-2,.,CASSFEGGGTEAFF,TGTGCCAGCAGCTTTGAGGGAGGGGGGACTGAAGCTTTCTTT
TRBJ2-5,TRBD1,TRBV4-1,.,CASSQGQGADQWTQYF,TGCGCCAGCAGCCAGGGACAGGGGGCCGATCAGTGGACCCAGTACTTC
TRBJ2-7,.,TRBV29-1,.,CSVERGGTGEQYF,TGCAGCGTTGAAAGGGGGGGGACAGGAGAGCAGTACTTC
TRBJ1-2,TRBD1,TRBV28,few,CASSGDGQGAKDYGYTF,TGTGCCAGCAGTGGTGACGGACAGGGGGCTAAGGACTATGGCTACACCTTC
TRBJ1-1,TRBD1,TRBV19,.,CASSTSPGQGANTEAFF,TGTGCCAGTAGTACCTCGCCGGGACAGGGGGCTAACACTGAAGCTTTCTTT
TRBJ2-2,TRBD1,TRBV24-1,.,CATSDRDSYTGELFF,TGTGCCACCAGTGACCGGGACAGCTACACCGGGGAGCTGTTTTTT
TRBJ1-1,TRBD1,TRBV13,.,CASSDRTGVGTEAFF,TGTGCCAGCAGCGACCGGACAGGGGTGGGCACTGAAGCTTTCTTT
TRBJ2-2,.,TRBV7-2,.,CASSTIPSVAGELFF,TGTGCCAGCAGCACGATTCCTAGCGTCGCCGGGGAGCTGTTTTTT
TRBJ2-7,.,TRBV7-2,.,CASSLGRSSYEQYF,TGTGCCAGCAGCTTAGGACGGAGCTCCTACGAGCAGTACTTC
TRBJ2-4,.,TRBV4-3,.,CASSQLRGSLAKNIQYF,TGCGCCAGCAGCCAACTGCGGGGTTCCTTAGCCAAAAACATTCAGTACTTC
TRBJ1-3,.,TRBV19,.,CASRQATETGNTIYF,TGTGCCAGTAGGCAGGCGACAGAAACTGGAAACACCATATATTTT
TRBJ2-7,TRBD2,TRBV7-9,.,CASQTSGAVYEQYF,TGTGCCAGCCAGACTAGCGGGGCCGTTTACGAGCAGTACTTC
TRBJ2-5,TRBD2,TRBV6-6,.,CASGPSSGKGTQYF,TGTGCCAGCGGACCCTCTAGCGGGAAGGGGACCCAGTACTTC
TRBJ2-7,.,TRBV10-1,.,CASSGTDSYEQYF,TGCGCCAGCAGTGGCACAGACTCCTACGAGCAGTACTTC
TRBJ1-2,TRBD1,TRBV15,.,CATSGDRVRSYGYTF,TGTGCCACCAGCGGAGACAGGGTTCGTAGCTATGGCTACACCTTC
TRBJ2-7,.,TRBV9,many,CASAGTSSREQYF,TGTGCCAGCGCCGGGACTTCGTCCCGCGAGCAGTACTTC
TRBJ1-2,.,TRBV4-1,.,CASSQRKGAGYGYTF,TGCGCCAGCAGCCAACGAAAGGGCGCGGGATATGGCTACACCTTC
TRBJ1-3,.,TRBV19,.,CASSIGGGGNTIYF,TGTGCCAGTAGTATAGGCGGCGGGGGAAACACCATATATTTT
TRBJ2-1,.,TRBV7-8,.,CASSPGSNEQFF,TGTGCCAGCAGCCCCGGGAGTAATGAGCAGTTCTTC
TRBJ1-5,.,TRBV24-1,.,CATSDPKAPGNQPQHF,TGTGCCACCAGTGATCCAAAAGCACCGGGCAATCAGCCCCAGCATTTT
TRBJ2-3,TRBD2,TRBV7-2,.,CASSLFGLAVTDTQYF,TGTGCCAGCAGCTTATTTGGACTAGCGGTCACAGATACGCAGTATTTT
TRBJ1-3,TRBD1,TRBV6-5,.,CASSSQGTGNTIYF,TGTGCCAGCAGCTCACAGGGGACTGGAAACACCATATATTTT
TRBJ1-5,.,TRBV2,few,CASSRQTNQPQHF,TGTGCCAGCAGCAGACAGACCAATCAGCCCCAGCATTTT
TRBJ2-3,.,TRBV5-1,few,CASSSEGTGDGDTQYF,TGCGCCAGCAGCTCCGAAGGAACGGGAGACGGAGATACGCAGTATTTT
TRBJ1-2,.,TRBV27,many,CASSLEAGVIYGYTF,TGTGCCAGCAGTTTAGAGGCAGGGGTGATCTATGGCTACACCTTC